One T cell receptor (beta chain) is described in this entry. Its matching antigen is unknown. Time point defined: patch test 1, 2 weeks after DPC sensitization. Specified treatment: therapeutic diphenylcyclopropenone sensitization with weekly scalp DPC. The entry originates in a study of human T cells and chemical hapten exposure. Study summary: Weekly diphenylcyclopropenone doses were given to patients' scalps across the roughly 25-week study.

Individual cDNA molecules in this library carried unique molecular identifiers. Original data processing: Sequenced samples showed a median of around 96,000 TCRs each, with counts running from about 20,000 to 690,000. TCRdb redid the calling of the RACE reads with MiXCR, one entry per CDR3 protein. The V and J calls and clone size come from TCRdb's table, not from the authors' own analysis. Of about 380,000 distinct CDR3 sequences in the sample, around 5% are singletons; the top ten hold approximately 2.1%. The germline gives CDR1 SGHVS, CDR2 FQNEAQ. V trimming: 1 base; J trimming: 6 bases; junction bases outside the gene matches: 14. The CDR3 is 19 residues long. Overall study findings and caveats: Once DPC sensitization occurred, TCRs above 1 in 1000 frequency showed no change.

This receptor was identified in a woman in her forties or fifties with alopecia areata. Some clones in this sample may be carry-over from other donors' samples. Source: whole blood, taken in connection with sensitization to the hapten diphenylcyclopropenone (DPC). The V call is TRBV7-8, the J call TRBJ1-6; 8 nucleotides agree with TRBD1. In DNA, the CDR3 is TGTGCCAGCAGCTTAGGGGCGAAAACCCGGACAGGGAGTAATTCACCCCTCCACTTT. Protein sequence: CASSLGAKTRTGSNSPLHF.